One sample yielded the 3 T cell receptor beta chains listed below, sequenced in a study of CD8+ T cells in alopecia areata. Isolated RNA was reverse transcribed into cDNA used as the sequencing template. Clones were read by immunoSEQ multiplex PCR, and TCRdb kept only the in-frame ones, dropping some. In the table there are 200,000 to 250,000 clones, 56% of which are singletons. The material sequenced was CD8+ T cells sorted from blood. These receptors were taken from a human donor in good health.

This clone was counted between two and nine times. V is TRBV19 and J is TRBJ1-1; D unresolved. Trimming left V 3 bases short and J 1 base short, with 6 bases between. The CDR3 is 13 residues long. The germline V gene encodes CDR1 LNHDA and CDR2 SQIVND (reference sequence). This CDR3 is CASSIIGNTEAFF. The CDR3 region has the DNA TGTGCCAGTAGTATCATTGGGAACACTGAAGCTTTCTTT.

The rearrangement joins TRBV15 to TRBJ1-3; no reliable D call. Germline values: CDR1 LNHNV, CDR2 YYDKDF (reference sequence). The CDR3 totals 14 residues. The V gene lost 3 bases and the J gene lost 4 bases, with 10 bases spanning the gap. The CDR3 is CATSREDLGNTIYF. CDR3 nucleotides: TGTGCCACCAGCAGGGAAGACCTGGGAAACACCATATATTTT.

CDR3 bases: TGCAGCGTTGCCGGCCAGGGGGGCACTGAAGCTTTCTTT. This sequence encodes CSVAGQGGTEAFF. The chain links TRBV29-1 to TRBJ1-1; 7 nucleotides agree with TRBD1. Per the germline V gene, CDR1 is SQVTM and CDR2 is ANQGSEA. The CDR3 covers 13 residues. V lost 4 bases to trimming and J lost 4 bases; unmatched junction nucleotides: 6.